A selection of T cell receptor beta chains follows, all from one sample in a study of shared clonotypes between healthy human individuals. The method was immunoSEQ multiplex PCR; TCRdb's version includes in-frame clones alone and lacks a portion of them. The data contain more than 2 million clones, about 95% of them singletons. The sample comprised naive CD8+ T cells sorted from blood. Every receptor here comes from a man younger than 35 in good health. Each CDR3 is given with its conserved first and last residue. The D gene is left open where the match is weak. Rows give clone size only sometimes, using once, few, many, or a class for an expanded clone.

D gene: TRBD1; V gene: TRBV28; clone size: -; J gene: TRBJ2-2; CDR3 protein: CASSGTGAPGELFF; CDR3 DNA: TGTGCCAGCAGCGGGACAGGGGCCCCCGGGGAGCTGTTTTTT
D gene: -; V gene: TRBV7-9; clone size: once; J gene: TRBJ1-1; CDR3 protein: CASSLWDGGLTNTEAFF; CDR3 DNA: TGTGCCAGCAGCTTGTGGGATGGGGGACTTACGAACACTGAAGCTTTCTTT
D gene: TRBD2; V gene: TRBV10-3; clone size: -; J gene: TRBJ2-1; CDR3 protein: CAISESMGLAELNSYNEQFF; CDR3 DNA: TGTGCCATCAGTGAGTCTATGGGACTAGCGGAGCTGAACTCCTACAATGAGCAGTTCTTC
D gene: -; V gene: TRBV11-2; clone size: -; J gene: TRBJ2-1; CDR3 protein: CASSLVNEQFF; CDR3 DNA: TGTGCCAGCAGCTTAGTGAATGAGCAGTTCTTC
D gene: -; V gene: TRBV27; clone size: -; J gene: TRBJ2-5; CDR3 protein: CASSLSPYQETQYF; CDR3 DNA: TGTGCCAGCAGCTTAAGCCCTTACCAAGAGACCCAGTACTTC
D gene: -; V gene: TRBV28; clone size: -; J gene: TRBJ1-6; CDR3 protein: CASSEGYNSPLHF; CDR3 DNA: TGTGCCTCGTCGGAGGGTTACAATTCACCCCTCCACTTT
D gene: -; V gene: TRBV6-6; clone size: -; J gene: TRBJ1-4; CDR3 protein: CASSYSSGFNEKLFF; CDR3 DNA: TGTGCCAGCAGTTACTCGTCAGGGTTCAATGAAAAACTGTTTTTT
D gene: -; V gene: TRBV28; clone size: -; J gene: TRBJ2-7; CDR3 protein: CASSLSPFPSEQYF; CDR3 DNA: TGTGCCAGCAGTTTATCCCCTTTTCCCTCCGAGCAGTACTTC
D gene: -; V gene: TRBV19; clone size: -; J gene: TRBJ2-7; CDR3 protein: CASSIAGGSYEQYF; CDR3 DNA: TGTGCCAGTAGTATAGCCGGAGGCTCCTACGAGCAGTACTTC
D gene: -; V gene: TRBV27; clone size: -; J gene: TRBJ1-6; CDR3 protein: CASSLTGGYNSPLHF; CDR3 DNA: TGTGCCAGCAGTTTAACGGGGGGCTATAATTCACCCCTCCACTTT
D gene: -; V gene: TRBV28; clone size: -; J gene: TRBJ1-5; CDR3 protein: CASSQNGGGQPQHF; CDR3 DNA: TGTGCCAGCAGCCAAAACGGAGGGGGTCAGCCCCAGCATTTT
D gene: TRBD2; V gene: TRBV11-2; clone size: -; J gene: TRBJ2-7; CDR3 protein: CASSPGGSYEQYF; CDR3 DNA: TGTGCCAGCAGCCCGGGAGGGTCCTACGAGCAGTACTTC
D gene: -; V gene: TRBV29-1; clone size: -; J gene: TRBJ2-7; CDR3 protein: CSVEGGGPSYEQYF; CDR3 DNA: TGCAGCGTTGAAGGTGGTGGCCCCTCCTACGAGCAGTACTTC
D gene: -; V gene: TRBV9; clone size: -; J gene: TRBJ2-1; CDR3 protein: CASSVVVGTHNEQFF; CDR3 DNA: TGTGCCAGCAGCGTAGTTGTCGGTACTCACAATGAGCAGTTCTTC
D gene: -; V gene: TRBV18; clone size: once; J gene: TRBJ2-7; CDR3 protein: CASSPGSDSSDPSYEQYF; CDR3 DNA: TGTGCCAGCTCACCGGGGAGCGACAGTTCTGACCCCAGCTACGAGCAGTACTTC
D gene: TRBD2; V gene: TRBV5-1; clone size: once; J gene: TRBJ2-1; CDR3 protein: CASSFRTSGSGDEQFF; CDR3 DNA: TGCGCCAGCAGCTTCCGGACTAGCGGGAGTGGGGATGAGCAGTTCTTC
D gene: -; V gene: TRBV7-7; clone size: -; J gene: TRBJ2-7; CDR3 protein: CANTGSDYEQYF; CDR3 DNA: TGTGCTAACACCGGGAGCGATTACGAGCAGTACTTC
D gene: -; V gene: TRBV5-6; clone size: once; J gene: TRBJ1-1; CDR3 protein: CASSPWQNTEAFF; CDR3 DNA: TGTGCCAGCAGCCCTTGGCAGAACACTGAAGCTTTCTTT
D gene: -; V gene: TRBV6-5; clone size: -; J gene: TRBJ2-7; CDR3 protein: CATGSPYEQYF; CDR3 DNA: TGTGCCACCGGAAGTCCCTACGAGCAGTACTTC
D gene: -; V gene: TRBV29-1; clone size: -; J gene: TRBJ2-1; CDR3 protein: CSVEEGGSYNEQFF; CDR3 DNA: TGCAGCGTTGAAGAGGGGGGCTCCTACAATGAGCAGTTCTTC
D gene: -; V gene: TRBV5-4; clone size: -; J gene: TRBJ1-2; CDR3 protein: CASSLSGYGYTF; CDR3 DNA: TGTGCCAGCAGCTTGTCGGGGTATGGCTACACCTTC
D gene: TRBD1; V gene: TRBV6-5; clone size: once; J gene: TRBJ2-3; CDR3 protein: CASETGTGTDTQYF; CDR3 DNA: TGTGCCAGCGAGACCGGGACAGGCACAGATACGCAGTATTTT
D gene: -; V gene: TRBV5-5; clone size: -; J gene: TRBJ1-1; CDR3 protein: CASSLGSNTEAFF; CDR3 DNA: TGTGCCAGCAGCTTAGGATCGAACACTGAAGCTTTCTTT
D gene: -; V gene: TRBV30; clone size: -; J gene: TRBJ2-2; CDR3 protein: CAWTDWGATAGELFF; CDR3 DNA: TGTGCCTGGACGGATTGGGGGGCCACTGCCGGGGAGCTGTTTTTT
D gene: -; V gene: TRBV7-9; clone size: once; J gene: TRBJ2-3; CDR3 protein: CASSLLGGLVSDTQYF; CDR3 DNA: TGTGCCAGCAGCTTATTAGGGGGATTAGTCTCAGATACGCAGTATTTT
D gene: -; V gene: TRBV7-6; clone size: -; J gene: TRBJ2-2; CDR3 protein: CASSPGTGELFF; CDR3 DNA: TGTGCCAGCAGCCCAGGGACCGGGGAGCTGTTTTTT
D gene: TRBD2; V gene: TRBV6-5; clone size: -; J gene: TRBJ2-1; CDR3 protein: CASRDGTSVYNEQFF; CDR3 DNA: TGTGCCAGCAGGGATGGGACTAGCGTCTACAATGAGCAGTTCTTC
D gene: TRBD2; V gene: TRBV6-1; clone size: -; J gene: TRBJ2-5; CDR3 protein: CASSDWAGEGETQYF; CDR3 DNA: TGTGCCAGCAGTGATTGGGCGGGAGAGGGGGAGACCCAGTACTTC
D gene: -; V gene: TRBV7-9; clone size: once; J gene: TRBJ2-3; CDR3 protein: CASSLFDPDTQYF; CDR3 DNA: TGTGCCAGCAGCTTATTTGACCCAGATACGCAGTATTTT
D gene: -; V gene: TRBV6-6; clone size: -; J gene: TRBJ2-2; CDR3 protein: CASSYSIQGAGELFF; CDR3 DNA: TGTGCCAGCAGTTACTCCATACAGGGAGCCGGGGAGCTGTTTTTT
D gene: TRBD1; V gene: TRBV27; clone size: -; J gene: TRBJ1-2; CDR3 protein: CASSSGTGIYYGYTF; CDR3 DNA: TGTGCCAGCAGTTCCGGGACAGGGATATACTATGGCTACACCTTC
D gene: -; V gene: TRBV27; clone size: -; J gene: TRBJ2-7; CDR3 protein: CASSLGLSGDEQYF; CDR3 DNA: TGTGCCAGCAGTCTCGGGTTGTCTGGTGACGAGCAGTACTTC
D gene: -; V gene: TRBV7-9; clone size: -; J gene: TRBJ2-5; CDR3 protein: CASSLSHSRRETQYF; CDR3 DNA: TGTGCCAGCAGCTTATCCCACAGTAGGAGAGAGACCCAGTACTTC
D gene: TRBD1; V gene: TRBV10-1; clone size: -; J gene: TRBJ2-7; CDR3 protein: CASSESVDRGWNEQYF; CDR3 DNA: TGCGCCAGCAGTGAGTCTGTAGACAGGGGATGGAACGAGCAGTACTTC
D gene: -; V gene: TRBV29-1; clone size: -; J gene: TRBJ2-7; CDR3 protein: CSVEDTGYEQYF; CDR3 DNA: TGCAGCGTTGAAGATACCGGATACGAGCAGTACTTC
D gene: -; V gene: TRBV11-2; clone size: once; J gene: TRBJ1-4; CDR3 protein: CASSLAPYNEKLFF; CDR3 DNA: TGTGCCAGCAGCTTAGCACCGTATAATGAAAAACTGTTTTTT
D gene: TRBD1; V gene: TRBV5-1; clone size: -; J gene: TRBJ1-2; CDR3 protein: CASSLAQQGFVYGYTF; CDR3 DNA: TGCGCCAGCAGCTTGGCCCAACAGGGGTTCGTCTATGGCTACACCTTC
D gene: -; V gene: TRBV10-1; clone size: -; J gene: TRBJ1-5; CDR3 protein: CASKGVGRCNQPQHF; CDR3 DNA: TGCGCCAGCAAAGGAGTTGGGAGGTGCAATCAGCCCCAGCATTTT
D gene: -; V gene: TRBV30; clone size: -; J gene: TRBJ2-3; CDR3 protein: CAWSGGGSSTDTQYF; CDR3 DNA: TGTGCCTGGAGTGGAGGGGGATCTAGCACAGATACGCAGTATTTT
D gene: -; V gene: TRBV29-1; clone size: -; J gene: TRBJ2-1; CDR3 protein: CSVEDPGSSSYNEQFF; CDR3 DNA: TGCAGCGTTGAAGATCCGGGGTCAAGCTCCTACAATGAGCAGTTCTTC
D gene: TRBD2; V gene: TRBV7-6; clone size: -; J gene: TRBJ2-5; CDR3 protein: CASSSGLVGTETQYF; CDR3 DNA: TGTGCCAGCAGCTCCGGACTAGTAGGGACCGAGACCCAGTACTTC
D gene: -; V gene: TRBV5-1; clone size: -; J gene: TRBJ2-3; CDR3 protein: CASSLGLGESDTQYF; CDR3 DNA: TGCGCCAGCAGCTTGGGCCTCGGGGAGTCAGATACGCAGTATTTT
D gene: -; V gene: TRBV21-1; clone size: -; J gene: TRBJ2-6; CDR3 protein: CASSKGTGRSGANVLTF; CDR3 DNA: TGTGCCAGCAGCAAGGGGACAGGCCGCTCTGGGGCCAACGTCCTGACTTTC
D gene: -; V gene: TRBV6-5; clone size: -; J gene: TRBJ2-1; CDR3 protein: CASSYGLGNEQFF; CDR3 DNA: TGTGCTAGCAGTTACGGCCTCGGCAATGAGCAGTTCTTC
D gene: -; V gene: TRBV30; clone size: -; J gene: TRBJ1-5; CDR3 protein: CAWDGGVWPQHF; CDR3 DNA: TGTGCCTGGGACGGCGGGGTTTGGCCCCAGCATTTT
D gene: -; V gene: TRBV28; clone size: once; J gene: TRBJ1-1; CDR3 protein: CASSPITEGNTEAFF; CDR3 DNA: TGTGCCAGCAGCCCTATCACGGAGGGGAACACTGAAGCTTTCTTT
D gene: -; V gene: TRBV4-2; clone size: -; J gene: TRBJ1-5; CDR3 protein: CASSQGGDSNQPQHF; CDR3 DNA: TGTGCCAGCAGCCAAGGTGGGGATAGCAATCAGCCCCAGCATTTT
D gene: -; V gene: TRBV27; clone size: -; J gene: TRBJ2-3; CDR3 protein: CASGSRGSTDTQYF; CDR3 DNA: TGTGCCAGCGGAAGCAGGGGAAGCACAGATACGCAGTATTTT
D gene: TRBD1; V gene: TRBV27; clone size: few; J gene: TRBJ1-2; CDR3 protein: CASSLDRAGGYTF; CDR3 DNA: TGTGCCAGCAGTTTAGACAGGGCAGGAGGCTACACCTTC
D gene: TRBD2; V gene: TRBV5-1; clone size: few; J gene: TRBJ2-1; CDR3 protein: CASSPTGLAGNEQFF; CDR3 DNA: TGCGCCAGCAGCCCGACCGGGCTAGCGGGAAATGAGCAGTTCTTC
D gene: -; V gene: TRBV10-1; clone size: -; J gene: TRBJ1-6; CDR3 protein: CASKCRRGLGDPDCNSPLHF; CDR3 DNA: TGCGCCAGCAAATGCAGGAGGGGACTGGGGGATCCGGATTGTAATTCACCCCTCCACTTT
D gene: -; V gene: TRBV27; clone size: -; J gene: TRBJ1-1; CDR3 protein: CASSLTEGGEAFF; CDR3 DNA: TGTGCCAGCAGTTTAACAGAGGGCGGGGAAGCTTTCTTT
D gene: -; V gene: TRBV13; clone size: once; J gene: TRBJ2-1; CDR3 protein: CASEAGNYNEQFF; CDR3 DNA: TGTGCCAGCGAGGCAGGGAATTACAATGAGCAGTTCTTC